This T cell receptor beta chain was sequenced in a study of blood T cells in healthy people across ages. The V gene's germline CDR1 is SGDLS and CDR2 YYNGEE. There are 13 residues in the CDR3. A J-beta primer mix and a sample-barcoded 5' primer were used in a second PCR of roughly 7 to 12 cycles. TCRdb used MiXCR to reprocess the 5' RACE reads, holding one entry per CDR3 protein. This table holds more than 1,000,000 distinct CDR3 sequences, 25% found once. This clonotype has only a few counts. What it binds is not known. The junction shows a germline mismatch at one end, possibly a read error. Overall study findings and caveats: PBMCs went unsorted, and a conclusive naive versus antigen-experienced comparison was therefore prevented.

The same data also went into a second study, on T cells of mothers and their children. Turning to that study: From each mother came over 9.5 million TCR beta CDR3 reads, and from each child came a few million. Slightly, though not significantly, more overlap was seen in related than in unrelated mother-child pairs. Detection of persistent microchimeric T cell clones did not occur.

V and J are TRBV9 and TRBJ2-3, with D hard to call. This TCR came from a girl aged 2-15 years in good health. The source material was blood. This CDR3 reads CASNDGTTETQYF. The CDR3 coding sequence is TGTGCCAGCAATGACGGTACCACAGAAACGCAGTATTTT.